What follows are 24 T cell receptor beta chains derived from one specimen sequenced in a study of blood T cell repertoires in COVID-19. Profiling relied on immunoSEQ multiplex PCR, and the TCRdb table lists in-frame clones only, not all of them. The data contain roughly 160,000 clones, 70% to 90% of them seen just once; the ten biggest clones take up under 7%. The sequenced sample consisted of peripheral blood. Every receptor here comes from a woman aged 45-65 years with COVID-19, enrolled during active disease.

In this sample, this clone turned up once. The V gene is TRBV5-1, the J gene TRBJ2-4; maybe TRBD2 (5 bases). The CDR3 spans 14 residues. The V end lost 4 bases, the J end lost 8 bases, and 16 bases lay between the germline ends. Germline V gene sequence: CDR1 SGHRS, CDR2 YFSETQ. The CDR3 coding sequence is TGCGCCAGCAGCCCTTCGGGATCCCTATACATTCAGTACTTC. It is translated as CASSPSGSLYIQYF. The full variable domain, in which reference TRBV5-1 and TRBJ2-4 provide the parts outside the CDR3, is KAGVTQTPRYLIKTRGQQVTLSCSPISGHRSVSWYQQTPGQGLQFLFEYFSETQRNKGNFPGRFSGRQFSNSRSEMNVSTLELGDSALYLCASSPSGSLYIQYFGAGTRLSVL.

The V call is TRBV9, the J call TRBJ1-6, with 7 bases fitting TRBD1. Germline values: CDR1 SGDLS, CDR2 YYNGEE. The CDR3 totals 13 residues. V was clipped by 3 bases and J by 10 bases; unmatched bases: 4. The CDR3, as DNA: TGTGCCAGCAGCGGACAGGGCCTCTCACCCCTCCACTTT. This translates into CASSGQGLSPLHF.

This clone showed up just once. The genes are TRBV2 and TRBJ2-3; 8 bases map to TRBD2. The CDR3 spans 16 residues. The germline gives CDR1 SNHLY, CDR2 FYNNEI. Trimming removed 3 bases from V and 1 base from J; junction bases left unmatched: 6. This CDR3 reads CASSDGGRGGTDTQYF. CDR3 in DNA: TGTGCCAGCAGTGACGGCGGGCGGGGGGGCACAGATACGCAGTATTTT.

The rearrangement uses TRBV6-5 and TRBJ2-5, with D unclear. The CDR3 covers 13 residues. V shed 5 bases and J shed 2 bases, with 9 bases lying between them. Germline CDR1 and CDR2: MNHEY and SVGAGI. CDR3 coding DNA: TGTGCCAGCAGTCGAAAACGGCAAGAGACCCAGTACTTC. Translated: CASSRKRQETQYF.

This rearrangement joins TRBV7-3 to TRBJ1-1, with TRBD1 matching over 8 bases. The CDR3 extends over 14 amino acids. Germline CDR1 and CDR2: SGHTA and FQGTGA. The J segment lost 5 bases and the V segment lost 4 bases, leaving 6 bases of the junction unmatched. This chain's CDR3 is CASSYAGGRTEAFF. CDR3 nucleotides: TGTGCCAGCAGCTACGCAGGGGGCCGGACTGAAGCTTTCTTT.

The chain carries TRBV4-2 and TRBJ1-2, with 7 nucleotides matching TRBD1. The CDR3 spans 15 residues. Germline CDR1 is LGHNA and CDR2 is YNFKEQ. The V segment lost 0 bases and the J segment 8 bases; nucleotides outside the gene matches: 9. CDR3 sequence (DNA): TGTGCCAGCAGCCAAGATCAGGGGGGACTCGCCGGCTACACCTTC. It is translated as CASSQDQGGLAGYTF.

J is TRBJ2-7 and V is TRBV7-6, with TRBD1 matching 9 bases. Trimming took 5 bases from V and 5 from J; bases not matched to a gene: 10. The CDR3 runs to 15 residues. In germline, CDR1 is SGHVS, CDR2 FNYEAQ. CDR3 bases: TGTGCCAGCAGCCACGACAGGGGGTGGGGGGACGAGCAGTACTTC. Translated: CASSHDRGWGDEQYF. The full variable domain, with the rest looked up from reference TRBV7-6 and TRBJ2-7, is GAGVSQSPRYKVTKRGQDVALRCDPISGHVSLYWYRQALGQGPEFLTYFNYEAQQDKSGLPNDRFSAERPEGSISTLTIQRTEQRDSAMYRCASSHDRGWGDEQYFGPGTRLTVT.

The chain combines TRBV9 with TRBJ2-5; TRBD2 matches at 10 bases. Germline V gene sequence: CDR1 SGDLS, CDR2 YYNGEE. The CDR3 loop spans 15 amino acids. V shed 1 base, J shed 3 bases, and the junction held 3 bases outside the gene matches. CDR3: CASSVSLAGEETQYF. In DNA form, the CDR3 reads TGTGCCAGCAGCGTATCTCTAGCGGGGGAAGAGACCCAGTACTTC.

In its sample, this clone ranks as medium-sized. The chain carries TRBV5-1 and TRBJ1-1; TRBD1 is a possible D gene (6 bases). V gave up 0 bases and J gave up 6 bases, with 18 bases separating them. CDR1 and CDR2 from the germline V gene are SGHRS and YFSETQ. The CDR3 has 16 amino acids. Written as DNA, the CDR3 is TGCGCCAGCAGCTTGGGAGATACAGGGTTCGTTGCTGAAGCTTTCTTT. It yields the protein CASSLGDTGFVAEAFF.

The chain uses TRBV6-6 and TRBJ2-7; 9 bases match TRBD1. The V gene end was trimmed by 4 bases and the J gene end by 3 bases; junction bases not matched to a gene: 7. The germline V gene encodes CDR1 MNHNY and CDR2 SVGAGI (reference sequence). This CDR3 region has 15 residues. The CDR3 sequence is CASSSPGQGDYEQYF. The CDR3 DNA reads TGTGCCAGCAGTTCCCCGGGACAGGGCGACTACGAGCAGTACTTC.

The chain has TRBV18 and TRBJ2-3; possible D gene TRBD2, 6 bases. Germline lookup yields CDR1 KGHSH and CDR2 LQKENI. Between the trimmed V and J ends, which lost 1 base and 0 bases, there was a span of 11 bases. The CDR3 spans 16 residues. The CDR3 DNA reads as TGTGCCAGCTCACCACTCCCCGGGGGAAGCACAGATACGCAGTATTTT. This translates into CASSPLPGGSTDTQYF.

This clone appeared a single time. V and J are TRBV19 and TRBJ1-5, with D hard to call. V lost 0 bases and J lost 0, with 12 bases in between. The CDR3 has 17 residues. From germline, CDR1 is LNHDA and CDR2 SQIVND (reference sequence). CDR3 nucleotides: TGTGCCAGTAGTATAGATCATGGCAAAAGTAGCAATCAGCCCCAGCATTTT. Translation gives CASSIDHGKSSNQPQHF.

This chain uses TRBV5-5 with TRBJ2-7; 8 nucleotides match TRBD2. CDR1 SGHKS and CDR2 YYEKEE come from the germline V gene (reference sequence). This CDR3 comprises 12 residues. The chain's CDR3 is CASSLTRRGASV. The CDR3 DNA sequence: TGTGCCAGCAGCTTGACTCGGCGGGGGGCTAGTGTC.

V gene TRBV2 combines with J gene TRBJ2-6; perhaps TRBD2 as D (6 bases). The germline CDR1 and CDR2 sequences are SNHLY and FYNNEI. V was pared by 7 bases and J by 4 bases, with 11 bases between. CDR3 length: 14 residues. The CDR3 sequence is CASTRDFGANVLTF. The CDR3 bases are TGTGCCAGCACCCGGGACTTCGGGGCCAACGTCCTGACTTTC.

The chain employs TRBV5-8 and TRBJ1-4; D is perhaps TRBD1 (6 bases). Germline V gene data show CDR1 as SGHTS and CDR2 as YDEGEE. The CDR3 length is 16 residues. V was shortened by 0 bases and J by 8 bases, with 17 bases between the two germline ends. The CDR3 sequence is CASSLASGGASEKLFF. DNA of the CDR3: TGTGCCAGCAGCTTGGCCTCGGGGGGGGCGTCGGAAAAACTGTTTTTT.

The CDR3, as DNA: TGTGCCAGCTCACCACCCCTAGCGGGGGGGCGGAGCACAGATACGCAGTATTTT. Its translation is CASSPPLAGGRSTDTQYF. The V gene is TRBV18, the J gene TRBJ2-3, with 12 positions matching TRBD2. The CDR3 extends over 18 amino acids. The junction had 4 bases not matched to a gene; V was cut back by 0 bases and J by 0 bases. The germline V gene has CDR1 KGHSH and CDR2 LQKENI.

This clone appeared once. The rearrangement joins TRBV3-1 (or the pseudogene TRBV3-2) to TRBJ1-6; TRBD1 matches 7 bases. Looked up from germline, CDR1 is LGHDT and CDR2 is YNNKEL (reference sequence). V was clipped by 0 bases and J by 7 bases; unmatched bases: 6. The CDR3 is 16 amino acids. This CDR3 is CASSQEVTGLNSPLHF. CDR3 DNA: TGTGCCAGCAGCCAAGAAGTGACAGGGTTAAATTCACCCCTCCACTTT.

The chain has TRBV27 and TRBJ1-6, with D perhaps matching TRBD1 (6 bases). The CDR3 spans 15 residues. CDR1 and CDR2 (germline): MNHEY, SMNVEV (reference sequence). V gave up 2 bases and J gave up 10 bases, with 15 bases separating them. DNA of the CDR3: TGTGCCAGCAGTTTAACAGGGCCCGTTAAGTCACCCCTCCACTTT. Its translation is CASSLTGPVKSPLHF.

The chain recombines TRBV27 with TRBJ1-4; 9 bases map to TRBD1. The CDR3 totals 15 residues. With 4 bases clipped from V and 6 bases from J, the junction kept 6 bases outside the gene matches. The germline V gene encodes CDR1 MNHEY and CDR2 SMNVEV (reference sequence). CDR3 loop: CASSSEWTGDEKLFF. The CDR3 bases are TGTGCCAGCAGTTCTGAATGGACAGGGGATGAAAAACTGTTTTTT.

The sample holds many counts of this clone. CDR3 sequence reads: CASSIAWGDEQYF. The CDR3 DNA reads as TGTGCCAGTAGTATAGCTTGGGGCGACGAGCAGTACTTC. The chain recombines TRBV19 with TRBJ2-7; a weak D match, TRBD1 (5 bases). Deletions cut 1 base from V and 5 bases from J, with 9 bases between. Germline V gives CDR1 LNHDA, CDR2 SQIVND (reference sequence). This CDR3 has 13 residues. The whole variable domain, remainder taken from reference TRBV19 and TRBJ2-7, is DGGITQSPKYLFRKEGQNVTLSCEQNLNHDAMYWYRQDPGQGLRLIYYSQIVNDFQKGDIAEGYSVSREKKESFPLTVTSAQKNPTAFYLCASSIAWGDEQYFGPGTRLTVT.

The V gene is TRBV10-3, the J gene TRBJ1-1; the match to TRBD1 covers 10 bases. Trimming at V came to 6 bases and at J to 4 bases, leaving 5 bases not matched to a gene. This CDR3 has 14 residues. The V gene's germline CDR1 is ENHRY and CDR2 SYGVKD. This chain's CDR3 is CAISRDRGSTEAFF. CDR3 DNA: TGTGCCATCAGCCGGGACAGGGGATCCACTGAAGCTTTCTTT.

The genes are TRBV6-6 and TRBJ2-4; 7 positions match TRBD1. Germline CDR1 MNHNY, CDR2 SVGAGI (reference sequence). There are 15 residues in the CDR3. V lost 0 bases, J lost 8 bases, and 7 bases stayed unmatched. CDR3 DNA sequence: TGTGCCAGCAGTTACTCCTCAGGGGGTATGCACATTCAGTACTTC. The encoded protein is CASSYSSGGMHIQYF.

This clone appeared once. This chain links TRBV28 with TRBJ2-7, with 13 bases fitting TRBD2. Germline CDR1 is MDHEN and CDR2 is SYDVKM. The CDR3 sequence is 18 residues long. J was trimmed by 3 bases and V by 5 bases; bases with no gene match: 13. In nucleotides, the CDR3 is TGTGCCAGCAGTCCCATGACTAGCGGGGGGCGACGGAGCTACGAGCAGTACTTC. Its translation is CASSPMTSGGRRSYEQYF.

This clone appeared once. V and J are TRBV3-1 (or the pseudogene TRBV3-2) and TRBJ1-2; 7 positions agree with TRBD1. Germline CDR1 is LGHDT and CDR2 is YNNKEL (reference sequence). This CDR3 contains 14 residues. Losses at the gene ends were 4 bases for V and 3 bases for J; bases not matched to a gene: 5. CDR3 nucleotide sequence: TGTGCCAGCAGCCCCCTGACAGGGTACTATGGCTACACCTTC. Translated: CASSPLTGYYGYTF.